Only one count was recorded for the clone carrying this T cell receptor (beta chain). This entry comes from a study of blood T cell repertoires in COVID-19. CDR3 length: 14 amino acids. V lost 1 base, J lost 0 bases, and 7 bases lay in between. Germline values: CDR1 SGHAT, CDR2 FQNNGV. Authors' processing steps: Reference gene primers were amplified, and this amplification served to estimate nucleated cell counts. The data were produced by immunoSEQ multiplex PCR, yet TCRdb's version contains in-frame clones alone and is incomplete. V, J and clone size were drawn from that table, and D and trimming were deduced from the DNA. The profile shows 150,000 to 200,000 clones, roughly nine tenths of them singletons.

The sample taken for sequencing was peripheral blood. The TCR was taken from a man aged 60 to 75 with active or convalescent COVID-19. The genes are TRBV11-2 and TRBJ2-7, with D unresolved. DNA for the CDR3: TGTGCCAGCAGCTTAGGGTACAGCTCCTACGAGCAGTACTTC. It encodes CASSLGYSSYEQYF.